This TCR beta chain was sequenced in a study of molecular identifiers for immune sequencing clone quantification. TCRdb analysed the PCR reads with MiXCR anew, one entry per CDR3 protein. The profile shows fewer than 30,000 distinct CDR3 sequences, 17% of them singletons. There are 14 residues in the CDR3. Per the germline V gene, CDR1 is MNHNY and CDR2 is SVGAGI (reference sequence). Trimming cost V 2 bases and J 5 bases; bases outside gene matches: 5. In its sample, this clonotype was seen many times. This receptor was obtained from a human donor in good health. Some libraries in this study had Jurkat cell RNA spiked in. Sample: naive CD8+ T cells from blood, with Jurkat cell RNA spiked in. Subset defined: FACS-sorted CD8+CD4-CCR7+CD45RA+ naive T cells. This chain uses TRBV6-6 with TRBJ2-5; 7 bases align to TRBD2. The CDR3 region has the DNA TGTGCCAGCAGTTACGACGGACTAGTCGAGACCCAGTACTTC. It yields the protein CASSYDGLVETQYF.